This T cell receptor (beta chain) was sequenced during a study of a mutant IDH1 vaccine in newly diagnosed glioma. This clone was detected only once. The target antigen is unknown. Germline CDR1 SGHVS, CDR2 FNYEAQ. Trimming left V 4 bases short and J 5 bases short, with 8 bases between. The CDR3 sequence is 13 residues long. TCRdb's table, derived via immunoSEQ multiplex PCR, lists solely in-frame clones and lacks some. The sample gives about 81,000 clones, 75% to 85% of which show up once; about 2.2% is in the top ten. Time point meaning: week 23, last vaccination. In every dose of vaccine, 300 ug of mutant IDH1 20-mer peptide was given alongside topical imiquimod.

The receptor was derived from a man aged 25-45 years with glioma. Some clones in this sample may be carry-over from other donors' samples. Sequencing used PBMCs, obtained from a glioma patient whose treatment included an IDH1 peptide vaccine. This chain joins TRBV7-6 and TRBJ2-2; D remains unclear. CDR3 DNA sequence: TGTGCCAGCAGCTCCCAGCAGACCGGGGAGCTGTTTTTT. Translated, it gives CASSSQQTGELFF.